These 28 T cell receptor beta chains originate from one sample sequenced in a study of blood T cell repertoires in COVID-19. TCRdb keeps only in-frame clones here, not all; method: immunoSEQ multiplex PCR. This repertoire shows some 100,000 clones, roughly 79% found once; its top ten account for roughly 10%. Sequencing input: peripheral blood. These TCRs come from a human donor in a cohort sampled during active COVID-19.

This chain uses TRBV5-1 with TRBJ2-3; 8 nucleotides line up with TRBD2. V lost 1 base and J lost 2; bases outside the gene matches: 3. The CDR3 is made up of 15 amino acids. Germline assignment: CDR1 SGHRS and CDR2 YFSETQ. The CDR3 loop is CASSLTSGITDTQYF. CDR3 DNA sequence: TGCGCCAGCAGCTTGACTAGCGGAATCACAGATACGCAGTATTTT.

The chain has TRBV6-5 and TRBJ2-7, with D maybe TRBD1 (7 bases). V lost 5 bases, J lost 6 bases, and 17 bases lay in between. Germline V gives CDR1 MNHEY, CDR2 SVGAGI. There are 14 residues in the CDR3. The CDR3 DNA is TGTGCCAGCAGTAACGCGGGACAGCCGGTCGAGCAGTACTTC. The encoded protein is CASSNAGQPVEQYF.

This chain's CDR3 is CASSSALGTSGRGVDTQYF. CDR3 bases: TGTGCCAGCAGCTCGGCCTTAGGGACTAGCGGGAGGGGCGTGGATACGCAGTATTTT. This sequence joins TRBV5-4 and TRBJ2-3, with TRBD2 identical over 16 bases. Losses at the gene ends were 3 bases for V and 6 bases for J; bases not matched to a gene: 13. The germline CDR1 and CDR2 sequences are SGHNT and YYREEE (reference sequence). The CDR3 extends over 19 amino acids.

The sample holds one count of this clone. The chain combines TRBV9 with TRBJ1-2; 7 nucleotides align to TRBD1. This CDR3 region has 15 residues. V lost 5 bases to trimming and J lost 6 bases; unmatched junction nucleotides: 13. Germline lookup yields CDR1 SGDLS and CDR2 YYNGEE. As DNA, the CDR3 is TGTGCCAGCAGTGACCATCGACAGGGTGGCGATGGCTACACCTTC. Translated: CASSDHRQGGDGYTF.

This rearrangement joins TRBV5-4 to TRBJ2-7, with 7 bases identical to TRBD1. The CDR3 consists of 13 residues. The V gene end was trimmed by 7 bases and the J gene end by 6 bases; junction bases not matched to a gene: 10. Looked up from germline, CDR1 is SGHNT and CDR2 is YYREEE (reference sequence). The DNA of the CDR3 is TGTGCCAGCTCCGGGACAGTCCATGGCGAGCAGTACTTC. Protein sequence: CASSGTVHGEQYF.

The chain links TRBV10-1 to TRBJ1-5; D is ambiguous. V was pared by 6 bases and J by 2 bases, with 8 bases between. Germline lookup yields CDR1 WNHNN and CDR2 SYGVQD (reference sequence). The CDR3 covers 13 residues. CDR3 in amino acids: CASRSIGNQPQHF. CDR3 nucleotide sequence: TGCGCCAGCAGATCTATAGGCAATCAGCCCCAGCATTTT.

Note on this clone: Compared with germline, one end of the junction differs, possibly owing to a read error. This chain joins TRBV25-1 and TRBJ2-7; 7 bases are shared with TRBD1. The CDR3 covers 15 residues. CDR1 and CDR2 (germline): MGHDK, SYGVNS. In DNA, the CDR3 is TGTGTCAGCTCTATCGAGGGGGCTCCAAACCCCGAGCAGTACTTC. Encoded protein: CVSSIEGAPNPEQYF.

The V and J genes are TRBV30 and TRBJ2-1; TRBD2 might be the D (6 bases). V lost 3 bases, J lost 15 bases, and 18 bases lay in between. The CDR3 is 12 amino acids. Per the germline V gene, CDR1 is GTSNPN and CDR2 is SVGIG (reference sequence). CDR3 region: CAWRTLSGVGFF. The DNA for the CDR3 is TGTGCCTGGAGAACTTTGTCGGGAGTTGGGTTCTTC.

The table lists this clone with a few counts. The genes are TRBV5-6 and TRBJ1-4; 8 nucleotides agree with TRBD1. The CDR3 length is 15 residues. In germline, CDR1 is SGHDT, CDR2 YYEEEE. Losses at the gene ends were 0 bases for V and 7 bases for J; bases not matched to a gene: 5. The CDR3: CASSLGGQGGEKLFF. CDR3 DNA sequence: TGTGCCAGCAGCTTGGGAGGACAGGGTGGTGAAAAACTGTTTTTT.

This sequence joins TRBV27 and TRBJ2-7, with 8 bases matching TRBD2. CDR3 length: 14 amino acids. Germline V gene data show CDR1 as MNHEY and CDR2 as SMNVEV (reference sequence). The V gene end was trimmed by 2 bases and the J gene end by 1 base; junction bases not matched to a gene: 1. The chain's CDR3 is CASSLRLASYEQYF. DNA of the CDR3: TGTGCCAGCAGTTTAAGACTAGCGTCCTACGAGCAGTACTTC.

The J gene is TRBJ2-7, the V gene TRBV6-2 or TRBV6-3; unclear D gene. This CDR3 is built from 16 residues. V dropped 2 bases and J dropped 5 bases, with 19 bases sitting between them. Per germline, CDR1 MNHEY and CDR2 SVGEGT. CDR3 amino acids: CASSYERLAGGDEQYF. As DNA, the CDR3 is TGTGCCAGCAGTTACGAGAGGTTGGCTGGTGGAGACGAGCAGTACTTC.

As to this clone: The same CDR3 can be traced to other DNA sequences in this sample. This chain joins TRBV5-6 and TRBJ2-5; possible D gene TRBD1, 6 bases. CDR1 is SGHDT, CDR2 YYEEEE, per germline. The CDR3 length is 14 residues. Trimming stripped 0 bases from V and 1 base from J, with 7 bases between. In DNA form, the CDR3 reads TGTGCCAGCAGCTTGGTCAGGGGCCAAGAGACCCAGTACTTC. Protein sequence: CASSLVRGQETQYF.

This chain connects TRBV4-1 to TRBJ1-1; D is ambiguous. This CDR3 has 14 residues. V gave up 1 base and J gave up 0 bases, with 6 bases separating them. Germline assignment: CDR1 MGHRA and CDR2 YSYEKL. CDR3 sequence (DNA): TGCGCCAGCAGCCAAGTAATCCTGAACACTGAAGCTTTCTTT. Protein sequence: CASSQVILNTEAFF.

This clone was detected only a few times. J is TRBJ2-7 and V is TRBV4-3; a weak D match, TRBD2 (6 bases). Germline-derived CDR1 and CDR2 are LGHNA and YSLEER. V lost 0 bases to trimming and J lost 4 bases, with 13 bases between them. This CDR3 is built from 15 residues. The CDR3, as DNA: TGCGCCAGCAGCCAAGATCGGGGAGGCGGGTACGAGCAGTACTTC. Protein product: CASSQDRGGGYEQYF.

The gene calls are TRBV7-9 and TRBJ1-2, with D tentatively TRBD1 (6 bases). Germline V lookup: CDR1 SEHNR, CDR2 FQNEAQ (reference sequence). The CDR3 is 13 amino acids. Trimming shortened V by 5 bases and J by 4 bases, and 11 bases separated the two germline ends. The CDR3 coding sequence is TGTGCCAGCAGCCCGGACAGTGCCTATGGCTACACCTTC. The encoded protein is CASSPDSAYGYTF.

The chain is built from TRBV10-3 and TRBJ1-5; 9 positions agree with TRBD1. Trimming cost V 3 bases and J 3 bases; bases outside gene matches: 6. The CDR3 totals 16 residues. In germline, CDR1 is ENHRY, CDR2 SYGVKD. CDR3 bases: TGTGCCATCAGTGATAGGGGACAGGGCCCCAATCAGCCCCAGCATTTT. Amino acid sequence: CAISDRGQGPNQPQHF.

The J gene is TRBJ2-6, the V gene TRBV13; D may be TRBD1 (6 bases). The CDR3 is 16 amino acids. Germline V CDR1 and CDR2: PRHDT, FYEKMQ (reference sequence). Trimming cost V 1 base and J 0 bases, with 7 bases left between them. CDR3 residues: CASSLARGSGANVLTF. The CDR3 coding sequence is TGTGCCAGCAGCTTAGCCAGGGGCTCTGGGGCCAACGTCCTGACTTTC.

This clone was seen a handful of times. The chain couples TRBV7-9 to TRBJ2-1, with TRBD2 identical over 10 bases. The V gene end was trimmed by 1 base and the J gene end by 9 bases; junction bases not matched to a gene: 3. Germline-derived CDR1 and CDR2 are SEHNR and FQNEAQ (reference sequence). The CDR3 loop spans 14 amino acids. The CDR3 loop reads CASSLVTSGVEQFF. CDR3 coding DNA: TGTGCCAGCAGCTTAGTTACTAGCGGGGTTGAGCAGTTCTTC.

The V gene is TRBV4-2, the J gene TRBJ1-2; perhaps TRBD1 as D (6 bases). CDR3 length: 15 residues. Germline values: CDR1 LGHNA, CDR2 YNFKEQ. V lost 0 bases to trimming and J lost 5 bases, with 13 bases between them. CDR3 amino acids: CASSQEAHRAYGYTF. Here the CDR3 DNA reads TGTGCCAGCAGCCAAGAAGCGCACAGGGCTTATGGCTACACCTTC.

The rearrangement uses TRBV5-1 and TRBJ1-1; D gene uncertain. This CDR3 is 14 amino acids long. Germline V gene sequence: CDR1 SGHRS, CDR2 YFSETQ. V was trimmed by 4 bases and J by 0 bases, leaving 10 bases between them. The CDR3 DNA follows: TGCGCCAGCAGCCTCGGGAGTCTGAACACTGAAGCTTTCTTT. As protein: CASSLGSLNTEAFF.

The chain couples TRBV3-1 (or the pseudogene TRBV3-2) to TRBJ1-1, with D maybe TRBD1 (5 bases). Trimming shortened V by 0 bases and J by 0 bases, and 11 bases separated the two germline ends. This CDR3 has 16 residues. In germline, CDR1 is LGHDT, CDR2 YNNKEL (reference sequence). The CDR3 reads CASSQEGRAMNTEAFF. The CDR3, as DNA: TGTGCCAGCAGCCAAGAGGGCAGGGCGATGAACACTGAAGCTTTCTTT.

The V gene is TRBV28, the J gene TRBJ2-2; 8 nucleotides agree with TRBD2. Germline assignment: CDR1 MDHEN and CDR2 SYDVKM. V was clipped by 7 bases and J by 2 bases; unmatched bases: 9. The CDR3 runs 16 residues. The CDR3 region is CASILTGLGNTGELFF. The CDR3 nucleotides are TGTGCCAGCATCTTGACGGGACTAGGCAACACCGGGGAGCTGTTTTTT.

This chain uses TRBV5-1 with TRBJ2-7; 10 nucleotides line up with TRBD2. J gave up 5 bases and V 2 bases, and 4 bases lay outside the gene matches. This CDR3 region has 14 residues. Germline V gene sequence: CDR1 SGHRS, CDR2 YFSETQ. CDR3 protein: CASSFSGGRDEQYF. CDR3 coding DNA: TGCGCCAGCAGCTTTAGCGGGGGGCGGGACGAGCAGTACTTC.

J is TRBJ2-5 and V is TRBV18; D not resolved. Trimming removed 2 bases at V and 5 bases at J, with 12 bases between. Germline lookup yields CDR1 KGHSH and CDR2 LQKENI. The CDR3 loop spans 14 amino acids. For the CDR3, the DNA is TGTGCCAGCTCACCAGCCTCCCCGCGGGAGACCCAGTACTTC. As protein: CASSPASPRETQYF.

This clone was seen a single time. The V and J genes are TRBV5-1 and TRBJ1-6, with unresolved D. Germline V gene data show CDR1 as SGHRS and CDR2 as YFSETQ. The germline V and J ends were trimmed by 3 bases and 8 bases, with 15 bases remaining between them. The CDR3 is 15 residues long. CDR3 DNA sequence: TGCGCCAGCAGCTCAGAGGGTATTGTAGATTCACCCCTCCACTTT. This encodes CASSSEGIVDSPLHF.

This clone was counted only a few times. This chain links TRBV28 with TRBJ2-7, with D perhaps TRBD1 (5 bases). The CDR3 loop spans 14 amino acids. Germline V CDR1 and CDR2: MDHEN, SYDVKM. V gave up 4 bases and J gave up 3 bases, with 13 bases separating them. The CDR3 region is CASSSGRVNYEQYF. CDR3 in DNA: TGTGCCAGCAGTTCGGGCAGGGTAAACTACGAGCAGTACTTC.

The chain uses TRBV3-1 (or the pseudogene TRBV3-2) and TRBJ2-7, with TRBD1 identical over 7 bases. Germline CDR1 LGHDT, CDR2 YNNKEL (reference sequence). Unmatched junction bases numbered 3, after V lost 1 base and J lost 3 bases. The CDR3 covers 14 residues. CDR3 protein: CASSQGGGGYEQYF. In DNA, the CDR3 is TGTGCCAGCAGCCAAGGAGGGGGCGGCTACGAGCAGTACTTC.

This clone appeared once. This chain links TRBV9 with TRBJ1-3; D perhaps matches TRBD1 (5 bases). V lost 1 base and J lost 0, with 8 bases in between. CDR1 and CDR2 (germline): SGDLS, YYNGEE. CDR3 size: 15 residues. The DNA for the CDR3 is TGTGCCAGCAGCGTAACAGGCCACTCTGGAAACACCATATATTTT. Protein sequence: CASSVTGHSGNTIYF. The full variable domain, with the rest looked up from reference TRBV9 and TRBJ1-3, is DSGVTQTPKHLITATGQRVTLRCSPRSGDLSVYWYQQSLDQGLQFLIQYYNGEERAKGNILERFSAQQFPDLHSELNLSSLELGDSALYFCASSVTGHSGNTIYFGEGSWLTVV.